This TCR beta chain was sequenced for a study of blood T cell repertoires in COVID-19. The wider study: COVID-19 samples collected from the United States, Italy and Spain covered acute and convalescent phases. From T cells, B-cell-depleted T cells, or PBMCs came the material, which was cDNA or gDNA.

Per the study methods: Amplification with reference gene primers provided the estimates of nucleated cell counts. The assay was immunoSEQ multiplex PCR, and TCRdb's table has in-frame clones only and misses some. For V, J and clone size, that table is used; D and trimming come from the DNA. Of almost 300,000 clones listed, around nine tenths are singletons. The CDR3 covers 17 residues. J gave up 3 bases and V 3 bases, and 9 bases lay outside the gene matches. Germline V CDR1 and CDR2: SGHTS, YDEGEE. The Seattle patients joined while their infection was active and were tracked longitudinally afterward.

The sample consisted of peripheral blood. This sequence was found in a woman aged 25-40 years with COVID-19, enrolled during active disease. This chain uses TRBV5-8 with TRBJ1-2; 12 positions agree with TRBD1. CDR3 amino acids: CASSSGTGGVKDYGYTF. The CDR3 bases are TGTGCCAGCAGCTCCGGGACAGGGGGCGTAAAGGACTATGGCTACACCTTC.